This TCR beta chain came from a study of radiation and T cells in renal cell carcinoma. Points from the study as a whole: Without pretreatment biopsies, baseline tumor clonotype presence was undetermined. Top tumor clonotypes rose in blood 2 weeks post-radiation, then contracted.

Germline values: CDR1 SNHLY, CDR2 FYNNEI. This CDR3 spans 14 amino acids. Trimming took 8 bases from V and 0 from J, leaving 13 bases between them. Time point denoted: baseline pretreatment blood. Indicated treatment: 15 Gy SBRT to primary tumor, nephrectomy 4 weeks later. Blood was sampled at baseline, 2 weeks and 4 weeks after SBRT. This renal cell carcinoma was of the clear cell type. This clone appeared once. Its antigen remains unidentified. The protocol was immunoSEQ multiplex PCR, while the TCRdb copy is restricted to in-frame clones and leaves out a portion. The sample holds around 160,000 clones, about 88% seen once.

The starting material was blood, obtained from a patient whose treatment included radiotherapy and nephrectomy. This receptor was identified in a woman in her seventies with renal cell carcinoma. The chain carries TRBV2 and TRBJ1-2; maybe TRBD1 (6 bases). CDR3 nucleotides: TGTGCCAGCCGACCGACAGGAACTAACTATGGCTACACCTTC. Its protein product is CASRPTGTNYGYTF.